These T cell receptor beta chains were read from a single sample in a study of T cell repertoires in cytomegalovirus infection. Via MiXCR, TCRdb re-called the reads, giving one row per CDR3 protein. The sample shows almost 550,000 distinct CDR3 sequences, approximately 15% of them seen only once. The sample comprised CD8+ T cells from PBMCs. These receptors originate from a human donor in good health (CMV status not recorded). Some clones in this sample may be carry-over from other donors' samples. Both conserved end residues are part of each CDR3. Fields, in order: V gene, D gene, clone size, J gene, CDR3 DNA, CDR3 protein. A D gene is named only where the DNA matches it firmly. Part of the rows lack a size; the others show once, few, many or a class for expanded clones.

TRBV29-1,TRBD1,.,TRBJ2-1,TGCAGCGTTGAAGTACACCCGGGACAGACCTACAATGAGCAGTTCTTC,CSVEVHPGQTYNEQFF
TRBV7-9,TRBD1,many,TRBJ2-5,TGTGCCAGCAGCGAAGGGACAGACGTTTTCCAAGAGACCCAGTACTTC,CASSEGTDVFQETQYF
TRBV20-1,.,many,TRBJ2-4,TGCAGTGCTAGAGATAGGTCCCTAGATAATTACTTC,CSARDRSLDNYF
TRBV29-1,TRBD1,many,TRBJ2-1,TGCAGCGTCGACAGGGGCTACAATGAGCAGTTCTTC,CSVDRGYNEQFF
TRBV28,.,few,TRBJ2-7,TGTGCCAGCTGGGAGCAGGGTAAGGCTTACGAGCAGTACTTC,CASWEQGKAYEQYF
TRBV5-1,TRBD1,.,TRBJ2-2,TGCGCCAGCAGCTTTACTGGACAGGGAATGCCCGGGGAGCTGTTTTTT,CASSFTGQGMPGELFF
TRBV7-9,.,many,TRBJ2-1,TGTGCCAGCAGCTTAACTAGCTCCAATGAGCAGTTCTTC,CASSLTSSNEQFF
TRBV6-5,TRBD2,few,TRBJ2-7,TGTGCCAGCACCTTGACTAGCGGGGGGCGAGGCGAGCAGTACTTC,CASTLTSGGRGEQYF
TRBV12-3/TRBV12-4,TRBD1,many,TRBJ1-2,TGTGCCAGCAGCACCACCGGGACAGGGGCTTATGGCTACACCTTC,CASSTTGTGAYGYTF
TRBV5-4,.,many,TRBJ2-7,TGTGCCAGCAGCCCGGTGGGTTGGACTACCGACTACGAGCAGTACTTC,CASSPVGWTTDYEQYF
TRBV11-2,.,many,TRBJ1-3,TGTGCCAGCAGCTTAGTCGGCTCTGGAAACACCATATATTTT,CASSLVGSGNTIYF
TRBV12-3/TRBV12-4,TRBD2,many,TRBJ2-7,TGTGCCAGCAGTTCGACTAGCGGGGAGTTCTACGAGCAGTACTTC,CASSSTSGEFYEQYF
TRBV7-2,.,many,TRBJ1-3,TGTGCCAGCAGCTTAACACTTGCTACGGGAAACACCATATATTTT,CASSLTLATGNTIYF
TRBV24-1,TRBD2,.,TRBJ2-5,TGTGCCACCAGTGCTGGCGGGGGGGCCTTCGAGACCCAGTACTTC,CATSAGGGAFETQYF
TRBV27,.,many,TRBJ2-7,TGTGCCAGCAGTTTAGCCCCAGCGAGGCCCTCCTACGAGCAGTACTTC,CASSLAPARPSYEQYF
TRBV19,.,.,TRBJ1-5,TGTGCCAGTAGCCCGCTTGATCAGCCCCAGCATTTT,CASSPLDQPQHF